Below, 2 T cell receptor beta chains from the same sample are listed, as sequenced in a study of blood T cell repertoires in COVID-19. Profiled with immunoSEQ multiplex PCR; TCRdb holds only in-frame clones, not every one. Found here are approximately 100,000 clones, approximately 92% of them singletons; the top ten hold more than 5%. The sequenced material came from peripheral blood. The source is a man aged 50-60 years with active COVID-19.

V usage is TRBV28 and J usage is TRBJ1-6; D is unclear. V was trimmed by 4 bases and J by 8 bases, leaving 6 bases between them. The germline CDR1 and CDR2 sequences are MDHEN and SYDVKM. The CDR3 is 12 residues long. CDR3 DNA sequence: TGTGCCAGCAGTTCCACAGATTCACCCCTCCACTTT. It encodes CASSSTDSPLHF.

This chain's CDR3 is CASSFRTVSNTEAFF. The CDR3 DNA is TGTGCCAGCAGTTTTCGGACAGTCTCGAACACTGAAGCTTTCTTT. The chain is built from TRBV28 and TRBJ1-1, with D maybe TRBD1 (6 bases). From germline, CDR1 is MDHEN and CDR2 SYDVKM. V was shortened by 3 bases and J by 1 base, with 12 bases between the two germline ends. The CDR3 covers 15 residues.